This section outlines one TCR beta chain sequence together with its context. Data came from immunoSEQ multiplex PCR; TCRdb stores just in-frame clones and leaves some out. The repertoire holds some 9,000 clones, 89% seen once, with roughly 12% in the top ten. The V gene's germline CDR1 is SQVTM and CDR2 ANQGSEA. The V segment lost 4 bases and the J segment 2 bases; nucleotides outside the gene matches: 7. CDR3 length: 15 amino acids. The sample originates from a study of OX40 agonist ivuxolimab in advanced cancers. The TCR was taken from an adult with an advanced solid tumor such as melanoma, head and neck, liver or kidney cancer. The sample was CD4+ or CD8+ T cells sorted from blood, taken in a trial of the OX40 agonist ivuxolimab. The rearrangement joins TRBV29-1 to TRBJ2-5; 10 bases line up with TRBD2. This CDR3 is CSVVFPAGGQETQYF. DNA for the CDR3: TGCAGCGTTGTGTTTCCAGCGGGAGGGCAAGAGACCCAGTACTTC.